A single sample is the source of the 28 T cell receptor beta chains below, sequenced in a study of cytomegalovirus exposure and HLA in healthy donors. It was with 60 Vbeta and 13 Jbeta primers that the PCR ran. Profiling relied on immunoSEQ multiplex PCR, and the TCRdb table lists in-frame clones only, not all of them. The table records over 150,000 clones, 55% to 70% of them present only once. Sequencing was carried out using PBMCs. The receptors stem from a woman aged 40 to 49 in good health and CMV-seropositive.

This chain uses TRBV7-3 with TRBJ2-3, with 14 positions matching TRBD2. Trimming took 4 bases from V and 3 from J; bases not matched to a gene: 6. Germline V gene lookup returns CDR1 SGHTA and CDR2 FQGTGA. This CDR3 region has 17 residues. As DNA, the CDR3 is TGTGCCAGCAGCTACCGACTAGCGGGGGGGGTAACAGATACGCAGTATTTT. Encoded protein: CASSYRLAGGVTDTQYF. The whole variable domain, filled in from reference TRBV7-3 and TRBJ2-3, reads GAGVSQTPSNKVTEKGKYVELRCDPISGHTALYWYRQSLGQGPEFLIYFQGTGAADDSGLPNDRFFAVRPEGSVSTLKIQRTERGDSAVYLCASSYRLAGGVTDTQYFGPGTRLTVL.

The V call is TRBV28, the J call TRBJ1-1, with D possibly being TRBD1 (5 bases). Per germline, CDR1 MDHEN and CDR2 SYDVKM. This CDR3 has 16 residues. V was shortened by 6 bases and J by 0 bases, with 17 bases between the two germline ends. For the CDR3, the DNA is TGTGCCAGCAGACGGCGGGACGGAAGACTGAACACTGAAGCTTTCTTT. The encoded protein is CASRRRDGRLNTEAFF. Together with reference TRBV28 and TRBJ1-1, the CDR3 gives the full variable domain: DVKVTQSSRYLVKRTGEKVFLECVQDMDHENMFWYRQDPGLGLRLIYFSYDVKMKEKGDIPEGYSVSREKKERFSLILESASTNQTSMYLCASRRRDGRLNTEAFFGQGTRLTVV.

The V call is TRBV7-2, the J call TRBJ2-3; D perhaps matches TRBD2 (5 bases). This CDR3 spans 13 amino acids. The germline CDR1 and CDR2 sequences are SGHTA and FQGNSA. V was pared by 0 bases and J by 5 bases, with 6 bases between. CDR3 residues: CASSLADLDTQYF. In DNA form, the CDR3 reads TGTGCCAGCAGCTTAGCGGACTTAGATACGCAGTATTTT.

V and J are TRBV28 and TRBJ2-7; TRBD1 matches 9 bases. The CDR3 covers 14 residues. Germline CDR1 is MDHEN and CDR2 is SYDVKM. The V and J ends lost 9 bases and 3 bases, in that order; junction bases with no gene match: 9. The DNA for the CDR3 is TGTGCCAGTGTTCCGGGACAGGGAAACTACGAGCAGTACTTC. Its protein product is CASVPGQGNYEQYF.

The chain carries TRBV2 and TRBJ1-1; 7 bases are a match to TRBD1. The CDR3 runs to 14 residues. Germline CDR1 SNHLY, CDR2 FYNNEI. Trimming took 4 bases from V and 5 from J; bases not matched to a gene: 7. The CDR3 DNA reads TGTGCCAGCAGTGGGGTCAGGGGGAGAACTGAAGCTTTCTTT. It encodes CASSGVRGRTEAFF.

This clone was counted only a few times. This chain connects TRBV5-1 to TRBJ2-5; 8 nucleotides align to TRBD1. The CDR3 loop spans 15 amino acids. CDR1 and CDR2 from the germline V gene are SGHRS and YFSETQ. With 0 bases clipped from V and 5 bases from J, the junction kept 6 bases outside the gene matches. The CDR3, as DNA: TGCGCCAGCAGCTTGGCAGGGGGCGAATCCGAGACCCAGTACTTC. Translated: CASSLAGGESETQYF. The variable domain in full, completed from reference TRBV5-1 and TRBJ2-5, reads KAGVTQTPRYLIKTRGQQVTLSCSPISGHRSVSWYQQTPGQGLQFLFEYFSETQRNKGNFPGRFSGRQFSNSRSEMNVSTLELGDSALYLCASSLAGGESETQYFGPGTRLLVL.

Written as DNA, the CDR3 is TGCGCCAGCAGCCGAAGGACTGCAAACTCTGGGGCCAACGTCCTGACTTTC. It encodes CASSRRTANSGANVLTF. This rearrangement joins TRBV4-3 to TRBJ2-6; a weak D match, TRBD2 (5 bases). Germline CDR1 LGHNA, CDR2 YSLEER. V was shortened by 4 bases and J by 0 bases, with 13 bases between the two germline ends. This CDR3 spans 17 amino acids.

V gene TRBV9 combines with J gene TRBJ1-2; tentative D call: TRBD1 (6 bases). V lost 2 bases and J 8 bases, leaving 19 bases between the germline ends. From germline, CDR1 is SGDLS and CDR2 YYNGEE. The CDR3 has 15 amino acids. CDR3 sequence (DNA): TGTGCCAGCAGCGTTACAGGGTCCGACCCTTCGGGCTACACCTTC. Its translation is CASSVTGSDPSGYTF.

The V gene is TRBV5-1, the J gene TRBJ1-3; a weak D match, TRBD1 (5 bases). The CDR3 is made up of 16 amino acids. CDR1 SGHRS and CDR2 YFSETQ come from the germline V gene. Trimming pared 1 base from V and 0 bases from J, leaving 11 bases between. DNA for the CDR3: TGCGCCAGCAGCTTGTCGGGACTGCTCTCTGGAAACACCATATATTTT. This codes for CASSLSGLLSGNTIYF.

The CDR3 DNA reads TGTGCCAGCAGTTTATCGATTGGACTAGCGGGCTCCTACGAGCAGTACTTC. This gives the protein CASSLSIGLAGSYEQYF. V usage is TRBV27 and J usage is TRBJ2-7; 11 bases fit TRBD2. The CDR3 runs to 17 residues. Losses at the gene ends were 0 bases for V and 0 bases for J; bases not matched to a gene: 4. Germline CDR1 is MNHEY and CDR2 is SMNVEV (reference sequence).

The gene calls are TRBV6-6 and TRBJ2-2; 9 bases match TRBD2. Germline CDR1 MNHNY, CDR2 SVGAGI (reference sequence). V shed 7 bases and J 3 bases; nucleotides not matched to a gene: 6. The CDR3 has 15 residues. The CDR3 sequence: CASIPRTSDTGELFF. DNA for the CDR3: TGTGCCAGCATTCCCAGGACTAGCGACACCGGGGAGCTGTTTTTT.

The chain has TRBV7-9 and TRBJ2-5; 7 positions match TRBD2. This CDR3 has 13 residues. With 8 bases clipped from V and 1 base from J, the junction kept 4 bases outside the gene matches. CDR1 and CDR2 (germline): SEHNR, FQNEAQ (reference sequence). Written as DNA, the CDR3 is TGTGCCAGCCTCCGGGGGGTCCAAGAGACCCAGTACTTC. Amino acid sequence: CASLRGVQETQYF.

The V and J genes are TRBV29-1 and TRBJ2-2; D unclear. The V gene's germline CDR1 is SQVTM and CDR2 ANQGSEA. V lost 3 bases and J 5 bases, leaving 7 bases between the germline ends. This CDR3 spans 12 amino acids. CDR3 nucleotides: TGCAGCGTTGACTTAGCTACCGGGGAGCTGTTTTTT. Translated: CSVDLATGELFF.

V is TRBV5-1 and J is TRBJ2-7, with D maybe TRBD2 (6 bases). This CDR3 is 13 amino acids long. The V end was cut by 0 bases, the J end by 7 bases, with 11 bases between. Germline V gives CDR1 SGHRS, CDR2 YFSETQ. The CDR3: CASSLAGVGEQYF. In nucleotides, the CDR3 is TGCGCCAGCAGCTTGGCGGGGGTCGGGGAGCAGTACTTC.

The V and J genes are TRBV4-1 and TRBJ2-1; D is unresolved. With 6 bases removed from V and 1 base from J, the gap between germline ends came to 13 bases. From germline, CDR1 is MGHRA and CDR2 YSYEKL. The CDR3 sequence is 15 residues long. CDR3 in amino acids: CASRKTFTSYNEQFF. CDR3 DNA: TGCGCCAGCAGAAAGACTTTCACTTCCTACAATGAGCAGTTCTTC.

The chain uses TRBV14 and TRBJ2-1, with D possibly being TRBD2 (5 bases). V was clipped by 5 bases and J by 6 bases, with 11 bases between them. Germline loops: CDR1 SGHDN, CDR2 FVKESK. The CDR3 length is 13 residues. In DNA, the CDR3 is TGTGCCAGCAGCAATGGACTGATCAATGAGCAGTTCTTC. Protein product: CASSNGLINEQFF.

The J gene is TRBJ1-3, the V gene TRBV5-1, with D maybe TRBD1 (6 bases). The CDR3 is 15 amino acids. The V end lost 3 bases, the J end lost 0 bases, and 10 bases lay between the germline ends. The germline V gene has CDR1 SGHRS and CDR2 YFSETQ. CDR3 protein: CASSWDKTSGNTIYF. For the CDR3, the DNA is TGCGCCAGCAGCTGGGACAAGACCTCTGGAAACACCATATATTTT.

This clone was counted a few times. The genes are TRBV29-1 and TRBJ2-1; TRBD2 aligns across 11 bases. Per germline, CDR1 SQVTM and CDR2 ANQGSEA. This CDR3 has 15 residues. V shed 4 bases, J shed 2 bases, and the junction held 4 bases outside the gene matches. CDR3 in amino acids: CSVGLAGIPYNEQFF. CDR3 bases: TGCAGCGTTGGACTAGCGGGAATACCCTACAATGAGCAGTTCTTC.

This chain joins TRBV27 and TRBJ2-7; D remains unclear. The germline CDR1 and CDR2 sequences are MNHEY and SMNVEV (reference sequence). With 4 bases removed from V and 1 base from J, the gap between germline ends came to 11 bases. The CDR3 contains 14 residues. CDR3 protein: CASSSRPQSYEQYF. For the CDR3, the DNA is TGTGCCAGCAGTTCTCGCCCTCAGTCCTACGAGCAGTACTTC.

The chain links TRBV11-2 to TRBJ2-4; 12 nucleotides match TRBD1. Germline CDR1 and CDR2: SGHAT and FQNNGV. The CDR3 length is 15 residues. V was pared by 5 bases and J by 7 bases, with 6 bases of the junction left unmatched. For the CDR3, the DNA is TGTGCCAGCAGCCTCGGGACAGGGGGCTGGAACATTCAGTACTTC. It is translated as CASSLGTGGWNIQYF.

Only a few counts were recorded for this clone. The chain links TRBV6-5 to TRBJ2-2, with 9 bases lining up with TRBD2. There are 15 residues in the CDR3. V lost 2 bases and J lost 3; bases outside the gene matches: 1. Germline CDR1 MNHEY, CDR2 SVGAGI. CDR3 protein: CASSYAGGYTGELFF. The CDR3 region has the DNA TGTGCCAGCAGTTACGCGGGGGGGTACACCGGGGAGCTGTTTTTT.

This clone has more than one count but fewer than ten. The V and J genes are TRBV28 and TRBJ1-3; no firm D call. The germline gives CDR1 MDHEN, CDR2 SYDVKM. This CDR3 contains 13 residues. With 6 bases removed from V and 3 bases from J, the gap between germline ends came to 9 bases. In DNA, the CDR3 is TGTGCCAGCAGGCCCGCGGATGGAAACACCATATATTTT. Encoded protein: CASRPADGNTIYF.

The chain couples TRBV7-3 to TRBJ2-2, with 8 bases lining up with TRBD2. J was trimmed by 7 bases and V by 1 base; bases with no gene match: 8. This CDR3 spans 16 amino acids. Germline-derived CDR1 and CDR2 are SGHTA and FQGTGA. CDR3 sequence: CASSLRVGRAIGELFF. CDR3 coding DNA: TGTGCCAGCAGCTTAAGGGTCGGGAGGGCCATCGGGGAGCTGTTTTTT. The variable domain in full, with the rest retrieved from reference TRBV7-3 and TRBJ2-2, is GAGVSQTPSNKVTEKGKYVELRCDPISGHTALYWYRQSLGQGPEFLIYFQGTGAADDSGLPNDRFFAVRPEGSVSTLKIQRTERGDSAVYLCASSLRVGRAIGELFFGEGSRLTVL.

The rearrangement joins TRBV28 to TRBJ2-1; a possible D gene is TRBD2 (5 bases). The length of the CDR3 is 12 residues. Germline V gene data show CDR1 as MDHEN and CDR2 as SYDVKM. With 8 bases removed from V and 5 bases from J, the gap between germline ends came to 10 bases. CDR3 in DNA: TGTGCCAGCTACCAGCGGAACAATGAGCAGTTCTTC. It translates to CASYQRNNEQFF.

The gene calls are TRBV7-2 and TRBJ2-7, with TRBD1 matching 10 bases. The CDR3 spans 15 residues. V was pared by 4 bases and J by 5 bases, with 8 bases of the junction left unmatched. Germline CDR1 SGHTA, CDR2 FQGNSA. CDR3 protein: CASSSMGQGRDEQYF. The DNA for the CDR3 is TGTGCCAGCAGCTCCATGGGACAGGGGAGGGACGAGCAGTACTTC. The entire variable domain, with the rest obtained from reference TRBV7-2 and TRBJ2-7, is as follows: GAGVSQSPSNKVTEKGKDVELRCDPISGHTALYWYRQSLGQGLEFLIYFQGNSAPDKSGLPSDRFSAERTGGSVSTLTIQRTQQEDSAVYLCASSSMGQGRDEQYFGPGTRLTVT.

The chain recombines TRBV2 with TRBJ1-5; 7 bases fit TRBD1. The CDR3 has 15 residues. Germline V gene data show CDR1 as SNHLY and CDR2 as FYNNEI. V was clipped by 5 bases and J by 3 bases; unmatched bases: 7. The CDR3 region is CASSLRTGYNQPQHF. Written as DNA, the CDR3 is TGTGCCAGCAGTCTCCGGACAGGATACAATCAGCCCCAGCATTTT.

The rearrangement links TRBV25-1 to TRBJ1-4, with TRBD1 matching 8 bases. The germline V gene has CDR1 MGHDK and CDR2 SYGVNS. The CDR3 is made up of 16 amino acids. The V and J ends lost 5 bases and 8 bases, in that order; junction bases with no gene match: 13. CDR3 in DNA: TGTGCCAGCAGTAACCGATTGGTACAGGGGGGAGAAAAACTGTTTTTT. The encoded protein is CASSNRLVQGGEKLFF.

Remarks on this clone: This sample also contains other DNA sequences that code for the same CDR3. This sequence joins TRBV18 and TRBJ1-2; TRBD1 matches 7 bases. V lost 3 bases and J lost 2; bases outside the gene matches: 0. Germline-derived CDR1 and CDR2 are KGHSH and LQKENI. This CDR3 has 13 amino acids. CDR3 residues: CASSPDRNYGYTF. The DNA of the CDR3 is TGTGCCAGCTCACCGGACAGGAACTATGGCTACACCTTC.